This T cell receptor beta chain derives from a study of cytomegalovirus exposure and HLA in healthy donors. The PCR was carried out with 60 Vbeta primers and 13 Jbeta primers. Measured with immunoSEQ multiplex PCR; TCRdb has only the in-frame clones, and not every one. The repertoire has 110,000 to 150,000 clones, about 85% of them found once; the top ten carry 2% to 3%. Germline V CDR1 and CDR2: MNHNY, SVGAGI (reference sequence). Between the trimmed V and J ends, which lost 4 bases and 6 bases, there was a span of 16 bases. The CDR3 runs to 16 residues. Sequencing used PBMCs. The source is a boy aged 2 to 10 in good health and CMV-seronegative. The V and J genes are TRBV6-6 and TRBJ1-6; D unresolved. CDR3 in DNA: TGTGCCAGCAGTTCCCGGGGAGGGTATCTTAATTCACCCCTCCACTTT. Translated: CASSSRGGYLNSPLHF.